The next 25 T cell receptor beta chains were all read from a single sample in a study of healthy donors' naive CD4 and CD8 T cells (dated by TCRdb to between 2015 and 2017). The listed sequencing device is 454 GS FLX Titanium. A previously published linear amplification protocol was used to build TCR libraries from approximately 450 ng of total RNA. The public reads were run again by TCRdb, first through fastp at Q25 and then through MiXCR, and only productive beta chains were kept. Records with the same CDR3 protein are collapsed into one entry carrying the most frequent genes and DNA. The sample table lists approximately 200,000 distinct CDR3 sequences, 65% to 75% of them with a count of one. The ten top clones hold less than 2.5% of the sample. Source material: naive CD4+ and CD8+ T cells sorted from blood, pooled from several donors. The sample's cell subset or site label, decoded: FACS-sorted naive CD4+ (CD45RO-CD45RA+) and naive CD8+ (CD45RA+CD27bright) T cells. Receptors were obtained from a pool of human donors in good health; the sample pools cells from several healthy donors.

The V gene is TRBV29-1, the J gene TRBJ2-1; 14 bases are shared with TRBD2. CDR1 and CDR2 from the germline V gene are SQVTM and ANQGSEA. The CDR3 runs 14 residues. The J segment lost 7 bases and the V segment lost 6 bases, leaving 5 bases of the junction unmatched. CDR3 sequence (DNA): TGCAGCGTCCTGGGACTAGCGGGAGTTAATGAGCAGTTCTTC. Its protein is CSVLGLAGVNEQFF.

In this sample, this clonotype turned up a few times. The junction and the germline gene differ at one end; a read error may be behind it. The genes are TRBV19 and TRBJ1-5, with 7 bases identical to TRBD1. Germline loops: CDR1 LNHDA, CDR2 SQIVND (reference sequence). This CDR3 is 13 amino acids long. CDR3 region: CATTDRNNQSQHF. The CDR3, as DNA: TGTGCCACTACGGACAGGAACAATCAGTCCCAGCATTTT.

This clonotype was recorded once. The CDR3 coding sequence is TGTGCCAGCAGCCGGGGACAGAATAACTATGGCTACACCTTC. As protein: CASSRGQNNYGYTF. The chain uses TRBV13 and TRBJ1-2, with TRBD1 identical over 7 bases. This CDR3 is 14 amino acids long. From germline, CDR1 is PRHDT and CDR2 FYEKMQ (reference sequence). The V gene end was trimmed by 5 bases and the J gene end by 1 base; junction bases not matched to a gene: 4.

The chain is built from TRBV27 and TRBJ2-1, with TRBD2 identical over 11 bases. CDR3 length equals 15 residues. The V gene end was trimmed by 6 bases and the J gene end by 6 bases; junction bases not matched to a gene: 7. Germline CDR1 reads MNHEY; CDR2 reads SMNVEV (reference sequence). CDR3 DNA: TGTGCCAGCAGACTTCTAGCGGGAGGAGGCAATGAGCAGTTCTTC. Protein sequence: CASRLLAGGGNEQFF.

In nucleotides, the CDR3 is TGTGCCATCACCCCCAATAGCACAGATACGCAGTATTTT. It codes for CAITPNSTDTQYF. The chain links TRBV10-3 to TRBJ2-3; the D is unclear. Trimming took off 7 bases at V and 0 bases at J, with 8 bases between the two ends. Germline CDR1 and CDR2: ENHRY and SYGVKD. The CDR3 is made up of 13 amino acids.

V is TRBV12-3 or TRBV12-4 and J is TRBJ1-1; D unresolved. V lost 2 bases and J lost 6, with 10 bases in between. The length of the CDR3 is 13 residues. Here the CDR3 DNA reads TGTGCCAGCAGTTTAATTAGAGGCGCTGAAGCTTTCTTT. Translating it yields CASSLIRGAEAFF.

The J gene is TRBJ1-5, the V gene TRBV29-1; D ambiguous. Trimming cost V 5 bases and J 5 bases, with 10 bases left between them. Per the germline V gene, CDR1 is SQVTM and CDR2 is ANQGSEA. This CDR3 spans 12 amino acids. CDR3 sequence (DNA): TGCAGCGTTCAAGCGGTGGATCAGCCCCAGCATTTT. Its protein is CSVQAVDQPQHF.

This clonotype was seen just once. J is TRBJ1-5 and V is TRBV19, with D perhaps matching TRBD1 (5 bases). CDR1 is LNHDA, CDR2 SQIVND, per germline (reference sequence). V lost 5 bases and J 5 bases, leaving 16 bases between the germline ends. The length of the CDR3 is 15 residues. CDR3 coding DNA: TGTGCCAGTAGTGTCGGACACCAGGTCGATCAGCCCCAGCATTTT. Protein: CASSVGHQVDQPQHF.

This chain joins TRBV5-5 and TRBJ1-1, with 7 bases aligning to TRBD1. Germline CDR1 and CDR2: SGHKS and YYEKEE (reference sequence). The CDR3 sequence is 15 residues long. V lost 0 bases to trimming and J lost 1 base; unmatched junction nucleotides: 3. The CDR3 here is CASSLEGQRNTEAFF. CDR3 coding DNA: TGTGCCAGCAGCTTGGAGGGACAGCGGAACACTGAAGCTTTCTTT.

In DNA form, the CDR3 reads TGTGCCAGCTCACCGCCACCGGGACAGGTTCTCGATGGCTACACCTTC. It specifies CASSPPPGQVLDGYTF. This chain connects TRBV18 to TRBJ1-2; 8 nucleotides line up with TRBD1. This CDR3 comprises 16 residues. CDR1 is KGHSH, CDR2 LQKENI, per germline. Trimming at V came to 3 bases and at J to 6 bases, leaving 12 bases not matched to a gene.

J is TRBJ1-3 and V is TRBV6-5; D is undetermined. This CDR3 has 11 amino acids. The V and J ends lost 4 bases and 5 bases respectively, with 3 bases between them. Per the germline V gene, CDR1 is MNHEY and CDR2 is SVGAGI. The CDR3 region is CASSWRNTIYF. CDR3 coding DNA: TGTGCCAGCAGTTGGAGAAACACCATATATTTT.

J is TRBJ2-1 and V is TRBV5-6, with D perhaps being TRBD1 or TRBD2 (6 bases each). This CDR3 is 16 amino acids long. The ends were cut back, 1 base at V and 8 bases at J, with 19 bases in the middle. CDR1 SGHDT and CDR2 YYEEEE come from the germline V gene. CDR3 loop: CASSLIFRGRKDEQFF. Here the CDR3 DNA reads TGTGCCAGCAGCTTGATCTTCCGGGGGCGAAAAGATGAGCAGTTCTTC.

This clonotype was picked up a small number of times. The rearrangement joins TRBV6-5 to TRBJ1-1; D remains unclear. Germline-derived CDR1 and CDR2 are MNHEY and SVGAGI. The CDR3 has 13 amino acids. Trimming pared 2 bases from V and 4 bases from J, leaving 8 bases between. CDR3 sequence: CASSYRPITEAFF. For the CDR3, the DNA is TGTGCCAGCAGTTACCGCCCCATCACTGAAGCTTTCTTT.

This clonotype has only a few counts. The V and J genes are TRBV12-3 or TRBV12-4 and TRBJ2-5; D is possibly TRBD1 (5 bases). The ends were cut back, 3 bases at V and 0 bases at J, with 5 bases in the middle. This CDR3 contains 13 residues. The CDR3 protein is CASSLGHQETQYF. In DNA form, the CDR3 reads TGTGCCAGCAGTTTGGGGCACCAAGAGACCCAGTACTTC.

The rearrangement links TRBV5-1 to TRBJ2-7, with TRBD2 identical over 11 bases. Trimming removed 4 bases from V and 4 bases from J; junction bases left unmatched: 7. CDR1 is SGHRS, CDR2 YFSETQ, per germline. The CDR3 length is 15 residues. The CDR3 DNA follows: TGCGCCAGCAGCGTCGAACTAGCGGGAGTATACGAGCAGTACTTC. As protein: CASSVELAGVYEQYF.

The rearrangement joins TRBV19 to TRBJ1-1; D is unclear. The V end was cut by 7 bases, the J end by 3 bases, with 12 bases between. The CDR3 loop spans 13 amino acids. CDR1 is LNHDA, CDR2 SQIVND, per germline (reference sequence). CDR3 DNA: TGTGCCAGTATGAGCCAGATCCACACTGAAGCTTTCTTT. Amino acids: CASMSQIHTEAFF.

This chain connects TRBV2 to TRBJ1-1; a possible D gene is TRBD1 (5 bases). The CDR3 totals 13 residues. CDR1 is SNHLY, CDR2 FYNNEI, per germline. V was pared by 3 bases and J by 6 bases, with 11 bases between. In DNA, the CDR3 is TGTGCCAGCAGTGAGACCACAGGATCTGAAGCTTTCTTT. Translation: CASSETTGSEAFF. Together with reference TRBV2 and TRBJ1-1, the CDR3 gives the full variable domain: EPEVTQTPSHQVTQMGQEVILRCVPISNHLYFYWYRQILGQKVEFLVSFYNNEISEKSEIFDDQFSVERPDGSNFTLKIRSTKLEDSAMYFCASSETTGSEAFFGQGTRLTVV.

DNA for the CDR3: TGTGCCAGCAGCCCGGCCGGGACAGAAATATACGAGCAGTACTTC. This translates into CASSPAGTEIYEQYF. V usage is TRBV11-2 and J usage is TRBJ2-7; 7 nucleotides line up with TRBD1. This CDR3 has 15 residues. Germline lookup yields CDR1 SGHAT and CDR2 FQNNGV. V was pared by 5 bases and J by 4 bases, with 11 bases of the junction left unmatched.

The chain recombines TRBV19 with TRBJ1-6; D is unclear. Germline CDR1 reads LNHDA; CDR2 reads SQIVND (reference sequence). The CDR3 has 15 amino acids. V lost 7 bases to trimming and J lost 9 bases, with 19 bases between them. Here the CDR3 DNA reads TGTGCCAGTAACTCAAAGGGCCTCATGACTTCACCCCTCCACTTT. Protein sequence: CASNSKGLMTSPLHF.

The genes are TRBV14 and TRBJ1-1; tentative D call: TRBD1 (6 bases). V was cut by 1 base and J by 5 bases, with 11 bases left in between. The CDR3 spans 14 residues. Germline V CDR1 and CDR2: SGHDN, FVKESK. The CDR3 sequence is CASSQVGGLTEAFF. CDR3 nucleotides: TGTGCCAGCAGCCAAGTTGGGGGGCTTACTGAAGCTTTCTTT.

The chain recombines TRBV5-5 with TRBJ1-1; 7 bases map to TRBD1. Germline CDR1 reads SGHKS; CDR2 reads YYEKEE (reference sequence). V dropped 5 bases and J dropped 1; count of bases not matched to a gene: 8. CDR3 size: 15 residues. The DNA for the CDR3 is TGTGCCAGCAGAATGGGGGGACAGAGGAACACTGAAGCTTTCTTT. Its protein is CASRMGGQRNTEAFF.

The rearrangement uses TRBV29-1 and TRBJ1-1; D call uncertain. The germline V gene has CDR1 SQVTM and CDR2 ANQGSEA. The V and J ends lost 4 bases and 0 bases respectively, with 9 bases between them. The CDR3 is made up of 13 amino acids. The CDR3 here is CSVARQMNTEAFF. As DNA, the CDR3 is TGCAGCGTTGCACGGCAGATGAACACTGAAGCTTTCTTT.

This chain links TRBV6-5 with TRBJ2-5, with TRBD1 matching 12 bases. J gave up 4 bases and V 5 bases, and 8 bases lay outside the gene matches. There are 16 residues in the CDR3. The germline V gene has CDR1 MNHEY and CDR2 SVGAGI. This chain's CDR3 is CASSTSRDRGRETQYF. The CDR3 region has the DNA TGTGCCAGCAGTACCTCCCGGGACAGGGGGCGAGAGACCCAGTACTTC.

V gene TRBV5-4 combines with J gene TRBJ1-2; D call uncertain. The CDR3 covers 12 residues. The V and J ends lost 1 base and 4 bases respectively, with 5 bases between them. Per the germline V gene, CDR1 is SGHNT and CDR2 is YYREEE (reference sequence). The CDR3 DNA is TGTGCCAGCAGCTTGCGGAGCTATGGCTACACCTTC. Translating gives CASSLRSYGYTF.

The chain joins TRBV29-1 to TRBJ2-7; 8 bases agree with TRBD1. The CDR3 has 14 amino acids. Germline-derived CDR1 and CDR2 are SQVTM and ANQGSEA. Germline trimming cut 4 bases from V and 3 bases from J; bases unmatched to any gene: 8. The CDR3 here is CSVVGQGVGYEQYF. DNA of the CDR3: TGCAGCGTTGTAGGACAGGGTGTAGGCTACGAGCAGTACTTC.